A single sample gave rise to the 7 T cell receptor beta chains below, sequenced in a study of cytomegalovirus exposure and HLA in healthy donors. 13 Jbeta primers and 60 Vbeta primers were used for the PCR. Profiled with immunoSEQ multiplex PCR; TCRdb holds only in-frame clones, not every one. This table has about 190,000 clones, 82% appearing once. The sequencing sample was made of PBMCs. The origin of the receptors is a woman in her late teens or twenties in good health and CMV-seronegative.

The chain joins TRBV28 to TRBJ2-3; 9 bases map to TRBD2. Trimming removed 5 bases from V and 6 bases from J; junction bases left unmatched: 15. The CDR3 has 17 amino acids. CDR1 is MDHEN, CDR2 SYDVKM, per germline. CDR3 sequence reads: CASSPRAWRGGFDTQYF. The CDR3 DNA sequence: TGTGCCAGCAGTCCCCGTGCGTGGCGGGGGGGCTTTGATACGCAGTATTTT.

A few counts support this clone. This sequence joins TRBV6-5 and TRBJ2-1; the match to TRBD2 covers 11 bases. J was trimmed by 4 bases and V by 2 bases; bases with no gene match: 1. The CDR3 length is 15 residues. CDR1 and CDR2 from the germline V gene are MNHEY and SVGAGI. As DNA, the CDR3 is TGTGCCAGCAGTTACGGACTAGCGGGTTACAATGAGCAGTTCTTC. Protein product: CASSYGLAGYNEQFF.

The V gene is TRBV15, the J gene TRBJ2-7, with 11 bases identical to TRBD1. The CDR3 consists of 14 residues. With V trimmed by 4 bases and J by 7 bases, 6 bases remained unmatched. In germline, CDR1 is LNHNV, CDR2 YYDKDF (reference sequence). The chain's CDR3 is CATSIGQGAREQYF. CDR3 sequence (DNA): TGTGCCACCAGCATAGGACAGGGGGCGCGAGAGCAGTACTTC.

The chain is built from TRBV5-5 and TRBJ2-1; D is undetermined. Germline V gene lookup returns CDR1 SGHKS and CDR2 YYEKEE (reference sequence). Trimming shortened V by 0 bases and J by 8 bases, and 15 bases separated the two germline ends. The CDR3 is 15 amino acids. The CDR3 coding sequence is TGTGCCAGCAGCTTGGCAGGTAGAATCCGCGATGAGCAGTTCTTC. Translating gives CASSLAGRIRDEQFF.

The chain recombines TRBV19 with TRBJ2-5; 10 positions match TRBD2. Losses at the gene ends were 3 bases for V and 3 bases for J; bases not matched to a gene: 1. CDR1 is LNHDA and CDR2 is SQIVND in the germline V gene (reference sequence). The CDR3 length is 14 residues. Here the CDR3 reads CASSMLAGEETQYF. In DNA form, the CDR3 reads TGTGCCAGTAGTATGCTAGCGGGGGAAGAGACCCAGTACTTC. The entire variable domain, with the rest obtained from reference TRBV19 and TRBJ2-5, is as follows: DGGITQSPKYLFRKEGQNVTLSCEQNLNHDAMYWYRQDPGQGLRLIYYSQIVNDFQKGDIAEGYSVSREKKESFPLTVTSAQKNPTAFYLCASSMLAGEETQYFGPGTRLLVL.

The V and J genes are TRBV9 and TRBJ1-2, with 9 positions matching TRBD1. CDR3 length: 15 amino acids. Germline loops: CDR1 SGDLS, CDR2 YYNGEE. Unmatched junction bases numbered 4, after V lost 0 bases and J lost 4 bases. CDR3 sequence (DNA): TGTGCCAGCAGCGTAGCTACAGGGGGCTCCTATGGCTACACCTTC. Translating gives CASSVATGGSYGYTF.

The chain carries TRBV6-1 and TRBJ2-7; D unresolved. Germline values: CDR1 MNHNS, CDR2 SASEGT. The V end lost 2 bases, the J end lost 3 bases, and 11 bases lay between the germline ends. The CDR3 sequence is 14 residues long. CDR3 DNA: TGTGCCAGCAGTGAATCTTGGCACAACTACGAGCAGTACTTC. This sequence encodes CASSESWHNYEQYF.